One sample yielded the 26 T cell receptor beta chains listed below, sequenced in a study of blood T cell repertoires in COVID-19. Repertoires were generated with immunoSEQ multiplex PCR, while TCRdb's copy carries only in-frame clones and drops some. Among some 250,000 clones listed, about 76% were seen once. The sequencing sample was made of peripheral blood. The receptors here all came from a woman aged 55-69 years with active or convalescent COVID-19.

V and J are TRBV19 and TRBJ1-4, with TRBD1 matching over 7 bases. The CDR3 loop spans 15 amino acids. The trim removed 6 bases at V and 2 bases at J, leaving 6 bases unmatched. Germline-derived CDR1 and CDR2 are LNHDA and SQIVND (reference sequence). CDR3 nucleotide sequence: TGTGCCAGTAGAGCTCCGGGACAGACTAATGAAAAACTGTTTTTT. Its translation: CASRAPGQTNEKLFF.

The chain joins TRBV5-1 to TRBJ1-3, with a weak D call TRBD1 (6 bases). This CDR3 has 16 residues. The germline V gene has CDR1 SGHRS and CDR2 YFSETQ. Trimming took 8 bases from V and 0 from J, leaving 18 bases between them. CDR3 amino acids: CASTLGTRYSGNTIYF. CDR3 bases: TGCGCCAGTACCCTAGGGACAAGGTACTCTGGAAACACCATATATTTT.

The V gene is TRBV7-9, the J gene TRBJ1-1; D gene ambiguous. V lost 2 bases and J 7 bases, leaving 8 bases between the germline ends. The CDR3 is 12 residues long. Germline loops: CDR1 SEHNR, CDR2 FQNEAQ (reference sequence). CDR3 loop: CASSLSGFEAFF. The DNA of the CDR3 is TGTGCCAGCAGCTTAAGCGGGTTTGAAGCTTTCTTT.

This chain joins TRBV7-2 and TRBJ1-2; 7 bases match TRBD1. CDR1 SGHTA and CDR2 FQGNSA come from the germline V gene. The length of the CDR3 is 14 residues. V trimming: 5 bases; J trimming: 4 bases; junction bases outside the gene matches: 7. This CDR3 reads CASSQAYRGYGYTF. In DNA, the CDR3 is TGTGCCAGCAGCCAAGCCTACAGGGGCTATGGCTACACCTTC.

The CDR3, as DNA: TGTGCCAGCAGTGCGAACTATGGCTACACCTTC. Amino acid sequence: CASSANYGYTF. The rearrangement links TRBV25-1 to TRBJ1-2; D not certain. Trimming left V 4 bases short and J 2 bases short, with 2 bases between. CDR1 and CDR2 from the germline V gene are MGHDK and SYGVNS. This CDR3 is 11 amino acids long.

This clone was seen a single time. The chain is built from TRBV11-2 and TRBJ2-1, with 11 bases identical to TRBD2. Germline loops: CDR1 SGHAT, CDR2 FQNNGV. V trimming: 0 bases; J trimming: 0 bases; junction bases outside the gene matches: 4. This CDR3 spans 18 amino acids. DNA for the CDR3: TGTGCCAGCAGCTTAGACGGTAGCGGGGGGGCCTCCTACAATGAGCAGTTCTTC. This gives the protein CASSLDGSGGASYNEQFF.

This chain links TRBV9 with TRBJ2-5; 8 bases match TRBD1. CDR1 is SGDLS, CDR2 YYNGEE, per germline. The ends lost 3 bases at V and 5 bases at J; junction bases unmatched: 12. The CDR3 spans 16 residues. For the CDR3, the DNA is TGTGCCAGCAGCGCAGCCGGACAGGGAAGTATTGAGACCCAGTACTTC. Translated, it gives CASSAAGQGSIETQYF.

The count of this clone is one. The chain employs TRBV27 and TRBJ1-4; 7 nucleotides match TRBD1. Trimming cost V 7 bases and J 4 bases; bases outside gene matches: 15. The CDR3 spans 17 residues. The germline V gene has CDR1 MNHEY and CDR2 SMNVEV (reference sequence). CDR3 DNA sequence: TGTGCCAGCAAAACCCACAGGGGACCGCAAGATAATGAAAAACTGTTTTTT. Translated, it gives CASKTHRGPQDNEKLFF.

The rearrangement uses TRBV6-2 or TRBV6-3 and TRBJ2-4; D remains unclear. The CDR3 loop spans 16 amino acids. Germline loops: CDR1 MNHEY, CDR2 SVGEGT. The germline V and J ends were trimmed by 2 bases and 7 bases, with 18 bases remaining between them. CDR3 residues: CASSYPRLPPNNIQYF. The CDR3 nucleotides are TGTGCCAGCAGTTACCCTAGACTCCCGCCGAACAACATTCAGTACTTC.

This clone appeared a single time. This sequence joins TRBV7-2 and TRBJ2-3, with D possibly being TRBD2 (6 bases). The ends were cut back, 5 bases at V and 1 base at J, with 13 bases in the middle. The CDR3 sequence is 15 residues long. Germline values: CDR1 SGHTA, CDR2 FQGNSA. The CDR3 bases are TGTGCCAGCAGCCGGAGGGTAGGGGGCACAGATACGCAGTATTTT. Encoded protein: CASSRRVGGTDTQYF.

This sequence joins TRBV9 and TRBJ2-2; 9 nucleotides align to TRBD2. There are 17 residues in the CDR3. Germline V gives CDR1 SGDLS, CDR2 YYNGEE. The V gene end was trimmed by 1 base and the J gene end by 1 base; junction bases not matched to a gene: 5. The CDR3 loop reads CASSVRERGVNTGELFF. In DNA, the CDR3 is TGTGCCAGCAGCGTACGGGAGCGGGGGGTGAACACCGGGGAGCTGTTTTTT. Together with reference TRBV9 and TRBJ2-2, the CDR3 gives the full variable domain: DSGVTQTPKHLITATGQRVTLRCSPRSGDLSVYWYQQSLDQGLQFLIQYYNGEERAKGNILERFSAQQFPDLHSELNLSSLELGDSALYFCASSVRERGVNTGELFFGEGSRLTVL.

This chain uses TRBV18 with TRBJ2-1; 11 bases are shared with TRBD2. Germline CDR1 reads KGHSH; CDR2 reads LQKENI. V shed 3 bases and J 13 bases; nucleotides not matched to a gene: 11. This CDR3 comprises 15 residues. CDR3 sequence reads: CASSPRDYSGGEQFF. The CDR3 bases are TGTGCCAGCTCACCCCGTGACTATAGCGGGGGGGAACAGTTCTTC.

This clone was seen a few times. The rearrangement links TRBV14 to TRBJ2-7; D remains unclear. This CDR3 has 16 residues. CDR1 SGHDN and CDR2 FVKESK come from the germline V gene. With 0 bases removed from V and 3 bases from J, the gap between germline ends came to 15 bases. CDR3 DNA: TGTGCCAGCAGCCAAGAGGGTTGGAGTGAAATCTACGAGCAGTACTTC. Translating gives CASSQEGWSEIYEQYF.

This chain uses TRBV3-1 (or the pseudogene TRBV3-2) with TRBJ1-2; D is perhaps TRBD1 (6 bases). V gave up 1 base and J gave up 5 bases, with 14 bases separating them. The CDR3 runs to 15 residues. Per the germline V gene, CDR1 is LGHDT and CDR2 is YNNKEL (reference sequence). In DNA, the CDR3 is TGTGCCAGCAGCCAAGGGACAGTTGCTTCTTATGGCTACACCTTC. It translates to CASSQGTVASYGYTF.

This clone was picked up one time. The chain has TRBV19 and TRBJ2-1; 7 bases line up with TRBD1. Germline V gene data show CDR1 as LNHDA and CDR2 as SQIVND (reference sequence). V shed 3 bases and J 2 bases; nucleotides not matched to a gene: 7. The CDR3 length is 16 residues. CDR3 protein: CASSMQPGQPYNEQFF. CDR3 bases: TGTGCCAGTAGTATGCAGCCGGGACAGCCCTACAATGAGCAGTTCTTC.

CDR3 coding DNA: TGCGCCAGCAGCCAGAGGACAGGGGGTAGTTCTGGGGCCAACGTCCTGACTTTC. The encoded protein is CASSQRTGGSSGANVLTF. The rearrangement joins TRBV4-3 to TRBJ2-6; 10 nucleotides agree with TRBD1. Germline CDR1 and CDR2: LGHNA and YSLEER. The CDR3 runs to 18 residues. Trimming took 3 bases from V and 1 from J; bases not matched to a gene: 6.

This clone was seen a single time. The V and J genes are TRBV12-5 and TRBJ1-1, with 7 bases fitting TRBD1. Looked up from germline, CDR1 is LGHNT and CDR2 is FRNRAP. The CDR3 spans 15 residues. The V and J ends lost 2 bases and 7 bases, in that order; junction bases with no gene match: 10. CDR3 DNA: TGTGCTAGTGGTTTGTCCTCGGGGCAGGGGGGTGAAGCTTTCTTT. This encodes CASGLSSGQGGEAFF. The entire variable domain, with the rest obtained from reference TRBV12-5 and TRBJ1-1, is as follows: DARVTQTPRHKVTEMGQEVTMRCQPILGHNTVFWYRQTMMQGLELLAYFRNRAPLDDSGMPKDRFSAEMPDATLATLKIQPSEPRDSAVYFCASGLSSGQGGEAFFGQGTRLTVV.

This chain links TRBV13 with TRBJ1-1; 8 positions agree with TRBD1. The germline gives CDR1 PRHDT, CDR2 FYEKMQ (reference sequence). V shed 4 bases and J 3 bases; nucleotides not matched to a gene: 4. The CDR3 has 14 amino acids. CDR3 DNA sequence: TGTGCCAGCAGCTCCGGGACAGGATACACTGAAGCTTTCTTT. Translating it yields CASSSGTGYTEAFF.

This chain links TRBV19 with TRBJ1-2; 7 nucleotides align to TRBD1. Germline loops: CDR1 LNHDA, CDR2 SQIVND (reference sequence). Trimming cost V 4 bases and J 5 bases; bases outside gene matches: 7. This CDR3 spans 14 amino acids. CDR3 amino acids: CASSSTGVGYGYTF. The CDR3, as DNA: TGTGCCAGTAGTAGCACAGGGGTCGGGTATGGCTACACCTTC.

The CDR3 bases are TGTGCCAGCAGCCAACTGGCCAGAGGGAGTACCGGGGAGCTGTTTTTT. Translation gives CASSQLARGSTGELFF. This chain uses TRBV7-2 with TRBJ2-2, with D possibly TRBD2 on 5 matching bases. Trimming pared 5 bases from V and 5 bases from J, leaving 18 bases between. Germline V gives CDR1 SGHTA, CDR2 FQGNSA. CDR3 length equals 16 residues.

The CDR3 coding sequence is TGTGCCTCCAGAGGGACTAGCGGAGACAATGAGCAGTTCTTC. This gives the protein CASRGTSGDNEQFF. The rearrangement joins TRBV10-3 to TRBJ2-1; 11 bases align to TRBD2. Germline V gives CDR1 ENHRY, CDR2 SYGVKD. J lost 5 bases, V lost 11 bases, and 8 bases had no gene match. CDR3 length equals 14 residues.

The chain uses TRBV28 and TRBJ2-2; 8 bases agree with TRBD2. Germline-derived CDR1 and CDR2 are MDHEN and SYDVKM. The CDR3 totals 16 residues. Trimming removed 5 bases from V and 1 base from J; junction bases left unmatched: 6. CDR3 residues: CASSLRGGRNTGELFF. The DNA of the CDR3 is TGTGCCAGCAGTCTCCGGGGGGGCCGGAACACCGGGGAGCTGTTTTTT.

The V and J genes are TRBV7-9 and TRBJ1-1, with D possibly being TRBD1 (6 bases). V gave up 5 bases and J gave up 8 bases, with 18 bases separating them. The CDR3 spans 14 residues. Germline V gene sequence: CDR1 SEHNR, CDR2 FQNEAQ (reference sequence). The CDR3, as DNA: TGTGCCAGCAGCCTCAGTCGGGACAAAGCCGAAGCTTTCTTT. This sequence encodes CASSLSRDKAEAFF.

The J gene is TRBJ2-2, the V gene TRBV10-3; no clear D. The germline V gene encodes CDR1 ENHRY and CDR2 SYGVKD. V gave up 0 bases and J gave up 1 base, with 9 bases separating them. The CDR3 contains 16 residues. The CDR3 DNA follows: TGTGCCATCAGTGAGTCGTCGTCGGGGAACACCGGGGAGCTGTTTTTT. This translates into CAISESSSGNTGELFF.

This chain links TRBV11-3 with TRBJ2-2, with D tentatively TRBD2 (5 bases). Per germline, CDR1 SGHNT and CDR2 YENEEA. The ends were cut back, 1 base at V and 3 bases at J, with 9 bases in the middle. The length of the CDR3 is 15 residues. The CDR3 protein is CASSLGGWDTGELFF. The CDR3 DNA reads as TGTGCCAGCAGCTTAGGCGGGTGGGACACCGGGGAGCTGTTTTTT.

The chain is built from TRBV2 and TRBJ2-6, with D uncertain. The V and J ends lost 5 bases and 0 bases respectively, with 11 bases between them. Germline assignment: CDR1 SNHLY and CDR2 FYNNEI. The CDR3 spans 16 residues. The CDR3 DNA follows: TGTGCCAGCAGTTACTCAGGAAGCTCTGGGGCCAACGTCCTGACTTTC. Translation: CASSYSGSSGANVLTF.